A selection of T cell receptor beta chains follows, all from one sample in a study of response to subunit inactivated influenza vaccine. TCRdb independently ran MiXCR on the RT-PCR reads; one entry per CDR3 protein. The repertoire includes some 550,000 distinct CDR3 sequences, approximately 20% of them detected once, and approximately 3% sits in the top ten. These data were also filed under a second study, of T cells expressing NK-cell markers.

The sequences come from CD4+ T cells sorted from PBMCs, collected 11 to 12 days after vaccination. Receptors were obtained from a man aged 50-60 years who received an inactivated influenza vaccine. CDR3s include the opening cysteine and the closing phenylalanine or tryptophan. The D gene is left open where the match is weak. The size of a clone is reported for some rows only, either as once, few or many, or as a class for expanded clones.

>TRBV20-1|TRBD2|.|TRBJ2-3
CSARGGLAGGHGTDTQYF
TGCAGTGCTAGAGGGGGATTAGCGGGAGGTCATGGGACAGATACGCAGTATTTT
>TRBV18|.|.|TRBJ2-7
CASSPATGQPKVYF
TGTGCCAGCTCCCCCGCCACGGGACAACCTAAAGTGTACTTC
>TRBV14|.|few|TRBJ2-1
CASSQVGGFLNEQFF
TGTGCCAGCAGCCAAGTCGGGGGTTTCTTGAATGAGCAGTTCTTC
>TRBV20-1|.|.|TRBJ2-3
CSARDPGRGADTQYF
TGCAGTGCTAGAGATCCCGGACGGGGTGCAGATACGCAGTATTTT
>TRBV20-1|TRBD1|few|TRBJ1-5
CSATQTGARNQPQHF
TGCAGTGCTACCCAAACAGGGGCTCGCAATCAGCCCCAGCATTTT
>TRBV20-1|.|many|TRBJ2-5
CSDTRQAQETQYF
TGCAGTGATACCAGGCAAGCACAAGAGACCCAGTACTTC
>TRBV7-9|.|.|TRBJ2-3
CASSLAHREDTQYF
TGTGCCAGCAGCTTAGCGCACAGGGAAGATACGCAGTATTTT
>TRBV4-1|TRBD2|.|TRBJ2-7
CASSRGGSGYTYEQYF
TGCGCCAGCAGCCGGGGGGGTAGCGGCTACACCTACGAGCAGTACTTC
>TRBV6-2/TRBV6-3|.|few|TRBJ2-1
CASSNRVSYNEQFF
TGTGCCAGCAGTAACAGGGTCTCCTACAATGAGCAGTTCTTC
>TRBV7-8|.|.|TRBJ2-1
CASSLRRERNNEQFF
TGTGCCAGCAGCTTGAGACGGGAGCGCAACAATGAGCAGTTCTTC
>TRBV14|TRBD2|.|TRBJ2-4
CASSQDGQREALAKNIQYF
TGTGCCAGCAGCCAAGATGGTCAGCGGGAGGCCCTAGCCAAAAACATTCAGTACTTC
>TRBV19|.|.|TRBJ2-1
CASSIQNEQFF
TGTGCCAGTAGTATACAGAATGAGCAGTTCTTC
>TRBV5-6|.|few|TRBJ2-7
CASSFFDAEQYF
TGTGCCAGCAGCTTCTTCGACGCCGAGCAGTACTTC